The 21 T cell receptor beta chains below come from one sample, sequenced in a study of cytomegalovirus exposure and HLA in healthy donors. PCR used 60 Vbeta primers and 13 Jbeta primers. Sequenced by immunoSEQ multiplex PCR; TCRdb stores in-frame clones only, minus some. The data show some 71,000 clones, around 76% seen once. Sequenced input: PBMCs. All receptors come from a young man in good health and CMV-seronegative.

The V and J genes are TRBV7-8 and TRBJ2-1, with 7 nucleotides matching TRBD1. CDR1 is SGHVS and CDR2 is FQNEAQ in the germline V gene. J lost 0 bases, V lost 3 bases, and 5 bases had no gene match. This CDR3 is built from 16 residues. CDR3 DNA: TGTGCCAGCAGCTTCACTGCAGGGGGCTCCTACAATGAGCAGTTCTTC. It codes for CASSFTAGGSYNEQFF.

The genes are TRBV6-1 and TRBJ1-6; D remains ambiguous. V was pared by 2 bases and J by 3 bases, with 5 bases between. The CDR3 consists of 14 residues. Germline V gene lookup returns CDR1 MNHNS and CDR2 SASEGT. CDR3 coding DNA: TGTGCCAGCAGTGAACAACTCTATAATTCACCCCTCCACTTT. Translated, it gives CASSEQLYNSPLHF.

This clone appeared a few times. Additional DNA sequences in this sample encode the identical CDR3. The chain uses TRBV4-2 and TRBJ1-1; 7 bases are shared with TRBD1. There are 14 residues in the CDR3. The V and J ends lost 1 base and 4 bases, in that order; junction bases with no gene match: 3. The V gene's germline CDR1 is LGHNA and CDR2 YNFKEQ. The CDR3, as DNA: TGTGCCAGCAGCCAAGCGGGGACAGTCACTGAAGCTTTCTTT. Its protein is CASSQAGTVTEAFF.

The rearrangement joins TRBV2 to TRBJ2-5; 15 bases agree with TRBD2. In germline, CDR1 is SNHLY, CDR2 FYNNEI. This CDR3 comprises 16 residues. V shed 7 bases, J shed 2 bases, and the junction held 5 bases outside the gene matches. The CDR3 DNA reads TGTGCCAGCAAACCGGGACTAGCGGGGGGTCAAGAGACCCAGTACTTC. It codes for CASKPGLAGGQETQYF.

The chain recombines TRBV7-2 with TRBJ1-5; D not certain. The germline CDR1 and CDR2 sequences are SGHTA and FQGNSA. This CDR3 contains 13 residues. The germline V and J ends were trimmed by 2 bases and 4 bases, with 6 bases remaining between them. CDR3 coding DNA: TGTGCCAGCAGCTTACTACAGAATCAGCCCCAGCATTTT. Translation: CASSLLQNQPQHF. Based on the CDR3 plus reference TRBV7-2 and TRBJ1-5, the full variable domain is GAGVSQSPSNKVTEKGKDVELRCDPISGHTALYWYRQSLGQGLEFLIYFQGNSAPDKSGLPSDRFSAERTGGSVSTLTIQRTQQEDSAVYLCASSLLQNQPQHFGDGTRLSIL.

In this sample, this clone turned up a few times. This chain connects TRBV6-6 to TRBJ2-1; D is unclear. Germline CDR1 is MNHNY and CDR2 is SVGAGI (reference sequence). Deletions cut 3 bases from V and 5 bases from J, with 2 bases between. This CDR3 comprises 11 residues. CDR3 loop: CASSYNNEQFF. In DNA, the CDR3 is TGTGCCAGCAGTTATAACAATGAGCAGTTCTTC.

CDR3 coding DNA: TGTGCCAGCAGCGTCCTGTTTCGTCAGGCTGCAACTAATGAAAAACTGTTTTTT. This gives the protein CASSVLFRQAATNEKLFF. The V and J genes are TRBV7-9 and TRBJ1-4; no definite D call. Germline CDR1 reads SEHNR; CDR2 reads FQNEAQ (reference sequence). The CDR3 spans 18 residues. V was pared by 5 bases and J by 0 bases, with 19 bases between.

The chain links TRBV9 to TRBJ1-1; 7 bases align to TRBD1. CDR1 and CDR2 from the germline V gene are SGDLS and YYNGEE. The CDR3 length is 15 residues. With 4 bases clipped from V and 3 bases from J, the junction kept 9 bases outside the gene matches. CDR3 DNA sequence: TGTGCCAGCAGCCGACAGGGCGTCGTCGACACTGAAGCTTTCTTT. Protein: CASSRQGVVDTEAFF.

CDR3 nucleotides: TGTGCCAGCGATGACTCAGGAGGTGAGCAGTTCTTC. Its translation: CASDDSGGEQFF. The rearrangement joins TRBV11-2 to TRBJ2-1; TRBD2 is a possible D gene (5 bases). Germline V gives CDR1 SGHAT, CDR2 FQNNGV. The length of the CDR3 is 12 residues. V lost 8 bases and J lost 9, with 14 bases in between.

V gene TRBV15 combines with J gene TRBJ1-2; D might be TRBD1 (5 bases). V dropped 3 bases and J dropped 6 bases, with 20 bases sitting between them. Germline lookup yields CDR1 LNHNV and CDR2 YYDKDF (reference sequence). The CDR3 has 16 amino acids. CDR3 region: CATSRGTLLVTHGYTF. The CDR3, as DNA: TGTGCCACCAGCAGGGGGACTCTCCTTGTTACCCATGGCTACACCTTC.

The gene calls are TRBV10-3 and TRBJ1-1; weak D call: TRBD1 (5 bases). The CDR3 covers 14 residues. Trimming shortened V by 2 bases and J by 5 bases, and 12 bases separated the two germline ends. Germline CDR1 ENHRY, CDR2 SYGVKD. The CDR3 bases are TGTGCCATCAGTGAGACGGCAGGGAGGACTGAAGCTTTCTTT. Protein sequence: CAISETAGRTEAFF.

This chain links TRBV2 with TRBJ1-2, with a possible D match to TRBD1 (6 bases). Trimming removed 4 bases from V and 8 bases from J, with 8 bases in between. The CDR3 loop spans 11 amino acids. Germline V gene lookup returns CDR1 SNHLY and CDR2 FYNNEI. The CDR3 sequence is CASSVGGGYTF. In DNA form, the CDR3 reads TGTGCCAGCAGTGTAGGGGGAGGCTACACCTTC. The full variable domain, its missing parts supplied by reference TRBV2 and TRBJ1-2, is EPEVTQTPSHQVTQMGQEVILRCVPISNHLYFYWYRQILGQKVEFLVSFYNNEISEKSEIFDDQFSVERPDGSNFTLKIRSTKLEDSAMYFCASSVGGGYTFGSGTRLTVV.

CDR3 sequence reads: CASRGTGDTYGYTF. Written as DNA, the CDR3 is TGTGCCAGCAGAGGGACAGGCGATACCTATGGCTACACCTTC. The V call is TRBV2, the J call TRBJ1-2; TRBD1 aligns across 8 bases. With 6 bases clipped from V and 4 bases from J, the junction kept 7 bases outside the gene matches. Germline V lookup: CDR1 SNHLY, CDR2 FYNNEI. The CDR3 has 14 residues.

This chain connects TRBV29-1 to TRBJ2-1; possible D gene TRBD1, 6 bases. The CDR3 loop spans 13 amino acids. Germline V gene data show CDR1 as SQVTM and CDR2 as ANQGSEA. Trimming stripped 7 bases from V and 10 bases from J, with 20 bases between. CDR3 DNA sequence: TGCAGCGGTACTTCATCCGGGACACCCGAGCAGTTCTTC. It codes for CSGTSSGTPEQFF.

V is TRBV20-1 and J is TRBJ2-5; no clear D. This CDR3 has 11 residues. The germline V gene has CDR1 DFQATT and CDR2 SNEGSKA (reference sequence). The V end lost 3 bases, the J end lost 4 bases, and 6 bases lay between the germline ends. The CDR3 DNA sequence: TGCAGTGCTAGGGTCGGAGAGACCCAGTACTTC. Translation: CSARVGETQYF.

The chain is built from TRBV5-8 and TRBJ2-3; D remains ambiguous. V was shortened by 0 bases and J by 8 bases, with 7 bases between the two germline ends. Germline CDR1 reads SGHTS; CDR2 reads YDEGEE. The CDR3 has 12 amino acids. DNA for the CDR3: TGTGCCAGCAGCTTGGCGACACGTACGCAGTATTTT. This translates into CASSLATRTQYF.

This chain joins TRBV5-4 and TRBJ1-1; tentative D call: TRBD1 (5 bases). This CDR3 has 14 amino acids. Between the trimmed V and J ends, which lost 5 bases and 1 base, there was a span of 12 bases. Germline V gives CDR1 SGHNT, CDR2 YYREEE (reference sequence). CDR3 protein: CASSPDSPNTEAFF. The CDR3 DNA reads TGTGCCAGCAGTCCCGACAGCCCGAACACTGAAGCTTTCTTT.

The CDR3 sequence: CASSRAPFNEQFF. The CDR3 DNA follows: TGTGCCAGCAGCCGCGCACCTTTCAATGAGCAGTTCTTC. The chain employs TRBV7-6 and TRBJ2-1; D remains ambiguous. This CDR3 has 13 amino acids. Germline loops: CDR1 SGHVS, CDR2 FNYEAQ. Trimming cost V 5 bases and J 6 bases, with 11 bases left between them.

J is TRBJ2-1 and V is TRBV5-1; maybe TRBD1 (6 bases). V lost 3 bases and J lost 2, with 12 bases in between. Per germline, CDR1 SGHRS and CDR2 YFSETQ. This CDR3 region has 15 residues. The CDR3 DNA is TGCGCCAGCAGCTCCAGACAGGTAGCCTACAATGAGCAGTTCTTC. Amino acids: CASSSRQVAYNEQFF.

This chain connects TRBV6-1 to TRBJ1-1; D unclear. Trimming shortened V by 7 bases and J by 3 bases, and 12 bases separated the two germline ends. The CDR3 loop spans 13 amino acids. Germline V gene lookup returns CDR1 MNHNS and CDR2 SASEGT. DNA for the CDR3: TGTGCCAGCAAAGAGGGTAGGGACACTGAAGCTTTCTTT. It codes for CASKEGRDTEAFF.

This chain connects TRBV7-9 to TRBJ2-2; TRBD1 matches 12 bases. The CDR3 length is 18 residues. With 5 bases clipped from V and 7 bases from J, the junction kept 14 bases outside the gene matches. Per germline, CDR1 SEHNR and CDR2 FQNEAQ (reference sequence). Here the CDR3 DNA reads TGTGCCAGCAGCCCCGGTGTCCGGGACAGGGGGCGCGGCGGGGAGCTGTTTTTT. Translated, it gives CASSPGVRDRGRGGELFF.